The clone carrying this TCR beta chain was observed a single time. The CDR3 totals 15 residues. Germline V lookup: CDR1 LGHDT, CDR2 YNNKEL (reference sequence). V was cut by 1 base and J by 6 bases, with 13 bases left in between. The sample belongs to a study of blood T cell repertoires in COVID-19. The overall study: Material from acute and convalescent COVID-19 was sourced from the United States, Italy and Spain. The analysed material was cDNA or gDNA that came from T cells, B-cell-depleted T cells, or PBMCs.

Authors' data handling: Amplification from reference gene primers served as the basis for estimated nucleated cell counts. Sequencing used immunoSEQ multiplex PCR; TCRdb keeps in-frame clones, though not all of them. From that table come the V and J calls and clone size; the DNA was used to work out D and trimming. This table has under 80,000 clones, 70% to 90% appearing once. The sequencing input was peripheral blood. This rearrangement joins TRBV3-1 (or the pseudogene TRBV3-2) to TRBJ2-1, with a weak D call TRBD2 (5 bases). The receptor's source is a human donor in a cohort sampled during active COVID-19. CDR3 residues: CASSQVGVAGNEQFF. CDR3 bases: TGTGCCAGCAGCCAAGTCGGGGTAGCAGGCAATGAGCAGTTCTTC.